The source of this TCR beta chain is a study of CD8 T cells in Susac syndrome. A quantity of about 0.45 to 1 ug RNA underwent reverse transcription using random hexamers. The CDR3 of TCR beta was amplified by immunoSEQ multiplex PCR across 54 Vbeta and 13 Jbeta. From the immunoSEQ multiplex PCR reads, TCRdb called clonotypes with MiXCR, one entry per CDR3 protein. The sample shows 140,000 or so distinct CDR3 sequences, around 94% of them seen only once. Peripheral blood CD8+ and CD4+ T cells were profiled by TCR beta sequencing. The control participants were healthy donors, and these controls were matched with respect to both age and sex. The TCR was taken from a human donor in good health. What was sequenced was CD4+ T cells from PBMCs.

CDR3 in DNA: TGCAGTGCAAGGATCGGGAACACCGGGGAGCTGTTTTTT. This codes for CSARIGNTGELFF. The chain recombines TRBV20-1 with TRBJ2-2, with D unclear. V was cut by 6 bases and J by 1 base, with 9 bases left in between. The CDR3 sequence is 13 residues long. Germline-derived CDR1 and CDR2 are DFQATT and SNEGSKA (reference sequence).